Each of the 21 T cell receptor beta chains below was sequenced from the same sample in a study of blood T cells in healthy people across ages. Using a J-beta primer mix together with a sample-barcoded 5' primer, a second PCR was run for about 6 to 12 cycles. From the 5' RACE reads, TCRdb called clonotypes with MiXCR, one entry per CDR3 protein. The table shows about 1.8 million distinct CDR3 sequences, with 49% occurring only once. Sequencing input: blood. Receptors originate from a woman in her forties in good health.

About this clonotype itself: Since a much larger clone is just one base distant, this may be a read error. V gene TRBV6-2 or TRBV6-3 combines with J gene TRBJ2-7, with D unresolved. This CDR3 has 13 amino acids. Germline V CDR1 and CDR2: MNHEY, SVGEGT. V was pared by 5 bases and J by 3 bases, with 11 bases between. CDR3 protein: CASSPLGYYEQYF. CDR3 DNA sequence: TGTGCCAGCAGTCCCCTCGGGTACTACGAGCAGTACTTC.

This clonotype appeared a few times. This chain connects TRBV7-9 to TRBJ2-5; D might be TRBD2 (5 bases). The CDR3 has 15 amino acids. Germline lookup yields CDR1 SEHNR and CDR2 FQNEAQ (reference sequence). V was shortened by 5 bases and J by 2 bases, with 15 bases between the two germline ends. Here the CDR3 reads CASSPGERHQETQYF. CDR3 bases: TGTGCCAGCAGCCCCGGGGAGAGACATCAAGAGACCCAGTACTTC.

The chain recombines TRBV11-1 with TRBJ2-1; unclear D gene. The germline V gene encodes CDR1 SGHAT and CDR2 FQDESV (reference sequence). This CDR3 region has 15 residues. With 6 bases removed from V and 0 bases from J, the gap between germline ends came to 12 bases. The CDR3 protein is CASSTDQSSYNEQFF. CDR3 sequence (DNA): TGTGCCAGCAGTACCGACCAGAGCTCCTACAATGAGCAGTTCTTC.

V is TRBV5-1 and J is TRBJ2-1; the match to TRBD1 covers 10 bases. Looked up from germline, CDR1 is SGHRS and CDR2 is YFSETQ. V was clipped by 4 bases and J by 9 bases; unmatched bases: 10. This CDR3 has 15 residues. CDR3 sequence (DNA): TGCGCCAGCAGCCCCTCGGGGACAGGGGTGGGTGAGCAGTTCTTC. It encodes CASSPSGTGVGEQFF.

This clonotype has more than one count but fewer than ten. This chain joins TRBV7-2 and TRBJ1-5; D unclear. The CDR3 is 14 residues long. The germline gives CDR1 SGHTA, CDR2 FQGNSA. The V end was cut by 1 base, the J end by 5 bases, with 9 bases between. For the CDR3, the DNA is TGTGCCAGCAGCTTAGACCGGCAGCATCAGCCCCAGCATTTT. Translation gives CASSLDRQHQPQHF.

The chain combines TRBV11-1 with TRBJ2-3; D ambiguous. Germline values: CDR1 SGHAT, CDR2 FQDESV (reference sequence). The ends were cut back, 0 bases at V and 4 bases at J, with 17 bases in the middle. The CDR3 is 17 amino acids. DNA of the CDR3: TGTGCCAGCAGCTTAGCGAAAGCAATCCACCAGGCAGATACGCAGTATTTT. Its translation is CASSLAKAIHQADTQYF.

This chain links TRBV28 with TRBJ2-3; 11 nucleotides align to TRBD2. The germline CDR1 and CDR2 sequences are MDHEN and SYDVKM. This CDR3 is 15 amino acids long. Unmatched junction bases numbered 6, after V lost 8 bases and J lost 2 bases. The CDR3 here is CASGRLAGITDTQYF. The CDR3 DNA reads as TGTGCCAGCGGACGACTAGCGGGGATCACAGATACGCAGTATTTT.

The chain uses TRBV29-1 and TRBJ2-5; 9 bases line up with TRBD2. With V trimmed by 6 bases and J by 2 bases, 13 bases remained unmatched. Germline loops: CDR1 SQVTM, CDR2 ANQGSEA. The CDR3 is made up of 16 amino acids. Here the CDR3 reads CSVQKPGLAVQETQYF. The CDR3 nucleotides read TGCAGCGTCCAAAAGCCGGGACTAGCAGTTCAAGAGACCCAGTACTTC. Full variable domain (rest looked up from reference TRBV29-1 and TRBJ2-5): SAVISQKPSRDICQRGTSLTIQCQVDSQVTMMFWYRQQPGQSLTLIATANQGSEATYESGFVIDKFPISRPNLTFSTLTVSNMSPEDSSIYLCSVQKPGLAVQETQYFGPGTRLLVL.

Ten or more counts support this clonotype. CDR3 region: CASSTGQGLGGYTF. CDR3 in DNA: TGTGCCAGCAGCACCGGACAGGGGTTAGGTGGCTACACCTTC. The chain couples TRBV6-5 to TRBJ1-2; TRBD1 aligns across 9 bases. CDR3 length equals 14 residues. Germline loops: CDR1 MNHEY, CDR2 SVGAGI. The trim removed 6 bases at V and 7 bases at J, leaving 9 bases unmatched.

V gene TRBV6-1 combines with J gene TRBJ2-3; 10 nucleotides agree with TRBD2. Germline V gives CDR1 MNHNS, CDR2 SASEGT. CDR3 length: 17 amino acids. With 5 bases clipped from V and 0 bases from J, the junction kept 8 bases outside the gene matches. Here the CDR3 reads CASSIAGGRTSTDTQYF. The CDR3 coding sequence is TGTGCCAGCAGTATAGCGGGGGGACGCACTAGCACAGATACGCAGTATTTT.

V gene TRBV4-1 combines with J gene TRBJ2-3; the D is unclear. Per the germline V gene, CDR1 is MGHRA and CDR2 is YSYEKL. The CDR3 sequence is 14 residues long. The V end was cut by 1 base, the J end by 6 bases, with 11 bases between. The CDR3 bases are TGCGCCAGCAGCCAAGGGGATTCACGGGATACGCAGTATTTT. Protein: CASSQGDSRDTQYF.

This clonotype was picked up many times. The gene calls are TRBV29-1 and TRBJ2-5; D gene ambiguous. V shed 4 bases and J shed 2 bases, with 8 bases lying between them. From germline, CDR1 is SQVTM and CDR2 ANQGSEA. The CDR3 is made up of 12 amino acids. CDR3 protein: CSVGRLQETQYF. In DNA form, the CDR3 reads TGCAGCGTTGGCCGGTTGCAAGAGACCCAGTACTTC.

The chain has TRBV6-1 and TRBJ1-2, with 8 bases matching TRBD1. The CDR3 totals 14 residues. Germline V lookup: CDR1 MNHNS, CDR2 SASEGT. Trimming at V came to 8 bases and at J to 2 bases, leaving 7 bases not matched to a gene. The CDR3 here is CASRRQGRNYGYTF. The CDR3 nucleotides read TGTGCCAGCCGGAGACAGGGGAGAAACTATGGCTACACCTTC.

The CDR3 sequence: CASSEEIWGNYGYTF. The CDR3 nucleotides read TGTGCCAGCAGTGAAGAGATTTGGGGAAACTATGGCTACACCTTC. This chain uses TRBV2 with TRBJ1-2; D unclear. CDR1 and CDR2 from the germline V gene are SNHLY and FYNNEI. Deletions cut 1 base from V and 2 bases from J, with 11 bases between. This CDR3 spans 15 amino acids.

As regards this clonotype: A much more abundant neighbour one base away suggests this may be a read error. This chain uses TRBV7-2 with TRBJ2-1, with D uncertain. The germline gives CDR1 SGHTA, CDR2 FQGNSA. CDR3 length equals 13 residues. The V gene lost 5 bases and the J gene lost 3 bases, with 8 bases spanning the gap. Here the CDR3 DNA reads TGTGCCAGCAGCCCAGACATCTACAATGAGCAGTTCTTC. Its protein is CASSPDIYNEQFF.

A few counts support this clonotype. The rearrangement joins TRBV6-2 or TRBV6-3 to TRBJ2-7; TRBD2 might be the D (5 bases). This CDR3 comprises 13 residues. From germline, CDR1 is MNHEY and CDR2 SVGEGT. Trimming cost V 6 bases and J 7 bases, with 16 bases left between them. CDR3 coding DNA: TGTGCCAGCAGAGTGGACGGAGGTGGTGAGCAGTACTTC. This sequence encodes CASRVDGGGEQYF.

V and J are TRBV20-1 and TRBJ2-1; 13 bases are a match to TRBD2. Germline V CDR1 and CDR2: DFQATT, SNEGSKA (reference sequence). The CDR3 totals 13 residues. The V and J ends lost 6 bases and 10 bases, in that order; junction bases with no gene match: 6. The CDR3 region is CSATGLAGREQFF. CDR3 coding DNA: TGCAGTGCAACGGGACTAGCGGGAAGGGAGCAGTTCTTC.

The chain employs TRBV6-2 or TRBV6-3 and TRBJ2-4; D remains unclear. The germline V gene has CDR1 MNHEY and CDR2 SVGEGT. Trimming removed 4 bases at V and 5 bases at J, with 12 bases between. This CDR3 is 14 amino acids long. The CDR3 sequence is CASSLGIDQNIQYF. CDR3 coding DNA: TGTGCCAGCAGTTTGGGGATAGACCAAAACATTCAGTACTTC.

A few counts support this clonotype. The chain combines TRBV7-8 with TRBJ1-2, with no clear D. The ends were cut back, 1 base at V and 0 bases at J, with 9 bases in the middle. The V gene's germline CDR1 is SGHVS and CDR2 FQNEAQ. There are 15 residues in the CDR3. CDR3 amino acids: CASSLGLAANYGYTF. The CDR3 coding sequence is TGTGCCAGCAGCTTAGGTTTGGCCGCTAACTATGGCTACACCTTC. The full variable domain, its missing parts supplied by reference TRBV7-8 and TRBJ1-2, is GAGVSQSPRYKVAKRGQDVALRCDPISGHVSLFWYQQALGQGPEFLTYFQNEAQLDKSGLPSDRFFAERPEGSVSTLKIQRTQQEDSAVYLCASSLGLAANYGYTFGSGTRLTVV.

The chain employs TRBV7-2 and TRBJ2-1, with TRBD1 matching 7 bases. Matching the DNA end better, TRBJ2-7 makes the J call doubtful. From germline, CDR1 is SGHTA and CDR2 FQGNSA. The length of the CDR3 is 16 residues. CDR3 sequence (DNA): TGTGCCAGCAGCTTAGCCGGGACAGAATCCTACTACGAGCAGTACTTC. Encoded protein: CASSLAGTESYYEQYF.

CDR3 sequence (DNA): TGCGCCAGCAGCCAAGATAGGGGGCAGATTAGATATGGCTACACCTTC. Amino acids: CASSQDRGQIRYGYTF. The chain combines TRBV4-3 with TRBJ1-2; 7 bases are a match to TRBD1. The length of the CDR3 is 16 residues. V lost 0 bases and J lost 5; bases outside the gene matches: 9. Germline CDR1 LGHNA, CDR2 YSLEER.